This T cell receptor (beta chain) was captured by sequencing in a study of OX40 agonist ivuxolimab in advanced cancers. Patients who had autoimmune disease history or got systemic immunosuppression were left out. This CDR3 region has 15 residues. Germline CDR1 and CDR2: SGHVS and FQNEAQ. V shed 5 bases and J 8 bases; nucleotides not matched to a gene: 9. On this clone: Its antigen is not known.

Study-wide findings and caveats: A proportion of nonresponders additionally exhibited low normalized T-cell clonal expansion. Near-lowest levels of clonal expansion characterized partial responders at 0.1-3.0 mg/kg.

TCRdb keeps only in-frame clones here, not all; method: immunoSEQ multiplex PCR. The sample has approximately 43,000 clones, roughly 90% seen once. This rearrangement joins TRBV7-8 to TRBJ1-4; 9 nucleotides match TRBD1. The TCR originated in an adult with an advanced solid tumor such as melanoma, head and neck, liver or kidney cancer. This specimen consisted of CD4+ or CD8+ T cells sorted from blood, obtained in a trial of the OX40 agonist ivuxolimab. DNA for the CDR3: TGTGCCAGCAGCCCCGGGACAGGGAGAGGGGAAAAACTGTTTTTT. This gives the protein CASSPGTGRGEKLFF.